The present TCR beta chain was sequenced within a study of metastatic and nonmetastatic thyroid tumors. Study at large: The comparison covered peripheral blood and tumor or nodule tissue in malignant and benign thyroid patients. Findings of the study overall: Benign nodules were reported to have significantly lower TCR beta diversity than malignant thyroid tumors, in blood and tumor.

The germline gives CDR1 SGHRS, CDR2 YFSETQ. Germline trimming cut 4 bases from V and 7 bases from J; bases unmatched to any gene: 17. This CDR3 has 17 residues. Judged by abundance, this clone is medium-sized (0.01 to 0.1%). No antigen is known for it. Per the original methods: Construction of a distant-metastasis classifier for papillary thyroid cancer relied on CDR3 differences across clinicopathological groups. TCRdb re-clonotyped the PCR reads via MiXCR. In this record, the V and J calls reflect TCRdb's handling and not the investigators' own analysis. This sample has 4,500 to 6,500 clones, with around 19% found just once. No patient had received any treatment before thyroid surgery.

This clonotype originated in a female donor with papillary thyroid cancer or a benign thyroid nodule (not recorded which). Some clones in this sample may be carry-over from other donors' samples. The sequenced sample consisted of adjacent normal tissue. The rearrangement joins TRBV5-1 to TRBJ1-2; 9 bases are a match to TRBD1. In DNA form, the CDR3 reads TGCGCCAGCAGCGCCGGGACAGGGCCCGAAGGGATCGTTGGCTACACCTTC. Its protein product is CASSAGTGPEGIVGYTF.